This note documents a single T cell receptor (beta chain) sequence. In the original processing: Reference gene primer amplification in the assay estimated nucleated cell counts. Produced via immunoSEQ multiplex PCR; TCRdb's table is partial and in-frame only. V and J calls and clone size follow that table, whereas D and trimming were derived from the DNA. This repertoire shows 300,000 or so clones, 89% found once; its top ten account for roughly 6.5%. This entry belongs to a study of blood T cell repertoires in COVID-19. Study overall: Samples came from the United States, Italy and Spain, spanning acute and convalescent COVID-19. PBMCs, B-cell-depleted T cells, or T cells were the source of the cDNA or gDNA that made up the material.

Deletions cut 5 bases from V and 7 bases from J, with 11 bases between. The CDR3 contains 13 residues. V gene TRBV12-3 or TRBV12-4 combines with J gene TRBJ1-4; perhaps TRBD1 as D (5 bases). The sequencing sample was made of peripheral blood. This TCR derives from a man younger than 35 who had recovered from COVID-19. As DNA, the CDR3 is TGTGCCAGCAGTCAGGGCATCGGTGAAAAACTGTTTTTT. Residues: CASSQGIGEKLFF.